The 23 T cell receptor beta chains below all came from one sample that was sequenced in a study of T cells in women clearing cervical HPV infection. The table came from immunoSEQ multiplex PCR; TCRdb's copy has only in-frame clones and leaves some out. This sample's table has about 31,000 clones. Specimen: blood buffy coat. These TCRs come from a woman aged 18 to 75 with a cervical HPV16 infection that either progressed to CIN3+ or cleared (not recorded which).

Remarks on this clone: The CDR3 end lies 3 residues beyond the end of the read and is filled in from the germline J gene. The chain combines TRBV12-3 or TRBV12-4 with TRBJ1-2; D is unresolved. There are 14 residues in the CDR3. The germline V and J ends were trimmed by 3 bases and 6 bases, with 14 bases remaining between them. CDR3 region: CASSFLSTLHGYTF. CDR3 DNA, as far as it was read: TGTGCCAGCAGTTTTCTCTCGACATTGCATGGC.

Notes on this clone: The CDR3 is cut off 3 residues early in the read; its end comes from the germline J gene. J is TRBJ2-7 and V is TRBV7-3, with TRBD1 as a possible D gene (6 bases). Germline V CDR1 and CDR2: SGHTA, FQGTGA. V was trimmed by 2 bases and J by 5 bases, leaving 10 bases between them. This CDR3 contains 13 residues. CDR3 region: CASSLLGGHEQYF. CDR3 DNA (partial): TGTGCCAGCAGCTTACTAGGGGGTCACGAG.

As regards this clone: The read halts 3 residues ahead of the CDR3 end, with the missing end drawn from the germline J gene. The chain employs TRBV5-4 and TRBJ1-4, with TRBD1 identical over 9 bases. J gave up 8 bases and V 5 bases, and 10 bases lay outside the gene matches. CDR1 is SGHNT and CDR2 is YYREEE in the germline V gene (reference sequence). This CDR3 spans 15 amino acids. The sequenced part of the CDR3 DNA is TGTGCCAGCAGTTCTGGCGGGACAGGGAACGAAAAA. Residues: CASSSGGTGNEK. Given in full, the CDR3 is CASSSGGTGNEKLFF.

A note on this clone: The CDR3 end lies 3 residues beyond the end of the read and is filled in from the germline J gene. The chain has TRBV20-1 and TRBJ1-4, with D tentatively TRBD1 (6 bases). CDR3 length: 12 residues. Germline assignment: CDR1 DFQATT and CDR2 SNEGSKA (reference sequence). This chain's CDR3 is CSANRVGSPLFF. The DNA read from the CDR3 is TGCAGTGCTAACAGGGTAGGATCACCA.

With respect to this clone: The read terminates 3 residues before the CDR3 end, so the remaining end is supplied by the germline J gene. The chain couples TRBV20-1 to TRBJ1-4; 10 nucleotides agree with TRBD1. CDR1 is DFQATT and CDR2 is SNEGSKA in the germline V gene (reference sequence). The CDR3 is 15 amino acids. Trimming at V came to 1 base and at J to 8 bases, leaving 7 bases not matched to a gene. The CDR3 reads CSARAWGQGSEKLFF. CDR3 bases read: TGCAGTGCTAGAGCTTGGGGACAGGGGTCGGAAAAA.

Of note for this clone: The read finishes 3 residues shy of the CDR3 end, and the germline J gene is used to complete it. The rearrangement joins TRBV20-1 to TRBJ1-4, with TRBD1 as a possible D gene (6 bases). V lost 3 bases, J lost 3 bases, and 14 bases lay in between. Germline CDR1 and CDR2: DFQATT and SNEGSKA (reference sequence). The CDR3 runs 15 residues. CDR3 DNA, as far as it was read: TGCAGTGCTAGTATCCCAGGGGCCGCTAATGAAAAA. It specifies CSASIPGAANEK. The complete CDR3 sequence is CSASIPGAANEKLFF.

As for this clone: The read finishes 3 residues shy of the CDR3 end, and the germline J gene is used to complete it. V is TRBV19 and J is TRBJ2-2; a weak D match, TRBD1 (5 bases). CDR1 and CDR2 from the germline V gene are LNHDA and SQIVND (reference sequence). This CDR3 spans 16 amino acids. CDR3 DNA, as far as it was read: TGTGCCAGTAAGCCGTTTGGGCGCTCTGGGGCCAACGTG. Protein sequence: CASKPFGRSGANV. The CDR3 in full is CASKPFGRSGANVLFF. The complete variable domain, with remaining parts taken from reference TRBV19 and TRBJ2-2, reads DGGITQSPKYLFRKEGQNVTLSCEQNLNHDAMYWYRQDPGQGLRLIYYSQIVNDFQKGDIAEGYSVSREKKESFPLTVTSAQKNPTAFYLCASKPFGRSGANVLFFGEGSRLTVL.

About this clone itself: From the germline J gene comes the end of the CDR3, since the read stops 3 residues before it. This chain links TRBV7-2 with TRBJ2-1, with D possibly matching TRBD2 (7 bases). The V and J ends lost 0 bases and 6 bases respectively, with 12 bases between them. Germline loops: CDR1 SGHTA, CDR2 FQGNSA. The CDR3 extends over 15 amino acids. Partial CDR3 DNA: TGTGCCAGCAGCTTAGCGGGGGGGGCGGTCAATGAG. This codes for CASSLAGGAVNE. The whole CDR3 reads CASSLAGGAVNEQFF.

Remarks on this clone: The CDR3 end falls 3 residues outside the read, so it is completed with the germline J gene. The chain combines TRBV20-1 with TRBJ1-5; D is unresolved. V was trimmed by 3 bases and J by 8 bases, leaving 14 bases between them. CDR1 is DFQATT, CDR2 SNEGSKA, per germline (reference sequence). This CDR3 is 13 amino acids long. The CDR3 DNA, read in part, is TGCAGTGCTAGTGTTAGGGTAGGTAAGCCC. This gives the protein CSASVRVGKP. The entire CDR3 reads CSASVRVGKPQHF.

The DNA read from the CDR3 is TGTGCCAGTAGTATCCGTTTGCAGGGGGCTGTTGAAAAA. Its translation is CASSIRLQGAVEK. The complete CDR3 protein is CASSIRLQGAVEKLFF. The gene calls are TRBV19 and TRBJ1-4, with 8 bases matching TRBD1. The read terminates 3 residues before the CDR3 end, so the remaining end is supplied by the germline J gene. The V gene's germline CDR1 is LNHDA and CDR2 SQIVND (reference sequence). V was clipped by 3 bases and J by 7 bases; unmatched bases: 10. CDR3 length: 16 amino acids.

On this clone: Read sequence stops 3 residues before the CDR3 end, and the germline J gene provides the missing end. The chain recombines TRBV6-1 with TRBJ1-2; unclear D gene. In germline, CDR1 is MNHNS, CDR2 SASEGT. V was pared by 0 bases and J by 5 bases, with 10 bases between. The CDR3 spans 14 residues. The CDR3 loop is CASSEAPRQYGYTF. The sequenced CDR3 bases are TGTGCCAGCAGTGAAGCTCCGAGGCAGTATGGC.

As regards this clone: The CDR3 is cut off 3 residues early in the read; its end comes from the germline J gene. This chain connects TRBV7-6 to TRBJ1-5; 7 bases fit TRBD1. Trimming took 5 bases from V and 4 from J; bases not matched to a gene: 2. The CDR3 runs to 13 residues. Germline V lookup: CDR1 SGHVS, CDR2 FNYEAQ. The CDR3 DNA, read in part, is TGTGCCAGCAGCAAGGACAGGAATCAGCCC. Translated: CASSKDRNQP. In full, the CDR3 is CASSKDRNQPQHF.

A word on this clone: The CDR3 is cut off 3 residues early in the read; its end comes from the germline J gene. The rearrangement links TRBV19 to TRBJ1-1, with D possibly TRBD1 on 5 matching bases. This CDR3 region has 16 residues. The V end was cut by 3 bases, the J end by 1 base, with 15 bases between. Germline V CDR1 and CDR2: LNHDA, SQIVND (reference sequence). The covered CDR3 bases are TGTGCCAGTAGTATGGTGAGGGGATCGGCGAACACTGAA. Translation gives CASSMVRGSANTE. The CDR3 reads in full as CASSMVRGSANTEAFF.

On this clone itself: Read data end 3 residues before the CDR3 end; the end is taken from the germline J gene. The rearrangement links TRBV13 to TRBJ1-4; TRBD1 is a possible D gene (5 bases). Looked up from germline, CDR1 is PRHDT and CDR2 is FYEKMQ (reference sequence). The CDR3 contains 14 residues. CDR3 DNA, as far as it was read: TGTGCCAGCAGCTTAGAACCTCAGGGCAACGTA. Translating gives CASSLEPQGNV. The complete CDR3 reads CASSLEPQGNVLFF.

With regard to this clone: The sequenced fragment ends 3 residues before the CDR3 boundary, so the rest is inferred from the germline J gene. The gene calls are TRBV2 and TRBJ2-5, with 10 nucleotides matching TRBD2. The CDR3 contains 17 residues. V lost 8 bases to trimming and J lost 5 bases; unmatched junction nucleotides: 17. Looked up from germline, CDR1 is SNHLY and CDR2 is FYNNEI. CDR3 bases read: TGTGCCAGCGTAGTGGGGTATAGCGGGGGGCAGCGGGAGACC. Protein: CASVVGYSGGQRET. The CDR3 reads in full as CASVVGYSGGQRETQYF.

Points on this clone: With the read ending 3 residues before the CDR3 end, the germline J gene is used to fill in that end. V and J are TRBV7-3 and TRBJ2-2; 8 bases line up with TRBD2. The germline V gene encodes CDR1 SGHTA and CDR2 FQGTGA. Losses at the gene ends were 6 bases for V and 0 bases for J; bases not matched to a gene: 12. The CDR3 loop spans 18 amino acids. The CDR3 DNA, read in part, is TGTGCCAGCAGTCCCAACTTCCGGGGGGGGGCGAACACCGGGGAG. It yields the protein CASSPNFRGGANTGE. The full CDR3 protein reads CASSPNFRGGANTGELFF.

In the case of this clone: With the read ending 3 residues before the CDR3 end, the germline J gene is used to fill in that end. Other DNA sequences in this specimen translate into the identical CDR3. The chain links TRBV19 to TRBJ2-7; 7 nucleotides align to TRBD1. Germline V CDR1 and CDR2: LNHDA, SQIVND (reference sequence). The CDR3 totals 13 residues. Unmatched junction bases numbered 6, after V lost 5 bases and J lost 5 bases. CDR3 sequence: CASSEIRGNEQYF. The sequenced part of the CDR3 DNA is TGTGCCAGTAGTGAGATCAGGGGGAACGAG.

Points on this clone: The CDR3 is cut off 3 residues early in the read; its end comes from the germline J gene. This rearrangement joins TRBV9 to TRBJ2-7, with D uncertain. Trimming pared 0 bases from V and 3 bases from J, leaving 7 bases between. Germline CDR1 is SGDLS and CDR2 is YYNGEE. The CDR3 runs to 13 residues. The part of the CDR3 DNA that was read is TGTGCCAGCAGCGTAGGAGGTCGCTACGAG. It encodes CASSVGGRYE. The whole CDR3 region reads CASSVGGRYEQYF.

As concerns this clone: The read stops 3 residues short of the end of the CDR3; the missing end is completed from the germline J gene. The genes are TRBV19 and TRBJ2-7; D perhaps matches TRBD2 (5 bases). The germline gives CDR1 LNHDA, CDR2 SQIVND (reference sequence). This CDR3 has 12 amino acids. The germline V and J ends were trimmed by 5 bases and 6 bases, with 11 bases remaining between them. The part of the CDR3 DNA that was read is TGTGCCAGTAGTTCCGAGGGTGCCGAG. Translation: CASSSEGAE. Given in full, the CDR3 is CASSSEGAEQYF.

Comment on this clone: The read ends 3 residues shy of where the CDR3 ends; the end is completed using the germline J gene. The gene calls are TRBV5-1 and TRBJ2-3; TRBD2 matches 10 bases. Germline V CDR1 and CDR2: SGHRS, YFSETQ. The CDR3 runs to 16 residues. The CDR3 sequence: CASSLDQRGGQETQYF. CDR3 DNA (partial): TGCGCCAGCAGCTTGGATCAGCGGGGGGGACAAGAGACG.

Comments on this clone: Read coverage stops 3 residues before the CDR3 terminus; the germline J gene supplies the remainder. The V and J genes are TRBV9 and TRBJ2-1; TRBD2 agrees at 10 bases. Germline lookup yields CDR1 SGDLS and CDR2 YYNGEE. The CDR3 spans 17 residues. Trimming removed 2 bases from V and 6 bases from J; junction bases left unmatched: 11. The part of the CDR3 DNA that was read is TGTGCCAGCAGCGTGGGGACCTGGAGCGGGGGGGTCAATGAG. Encoded protein: CASSVGTWSGGVNE. The complete CDR3 sequence is CASSVGTWSGGVNEQFF.

As concerns this clone: The CDR3 is cut off 3 residues early in the read; its end comes from the germline J gene. V usage is TRBV19 and J usage is TRBJ1-2, with D perhaps matching TRBD1 (6 bases). This CDR3 has 14 residues. CDR1 is LNHDA, CDR2 SQIVND, per germline (reference sequence). This chain's CDR3 is CASSPTGHKHDYTF. The CDR3 bases that were read are TGTGCCAGTAGTCCTACGGGACATAAGCACGAC.

As concerns this clone: Read sequence stops 3 residues before the CDR3 end, and the germline J gene provides the missing end. The chain is built from TRBV18 and TRBJ1-2; D unresolved. Trimming removed 3 bases at V and 2 bases at J, with 16 bases between. The germline gives CDR1 KGHSH, CDR2 LQKENI. This CDR3 has 16 amino acids. The sequenced CDR3 bases are TGTGCCAGCTCACCGTACGACATGTCGAGGAACTATGGC. Protein product: CASSPYDMSRNYG. From start to end, the CDR3 is CASSPYDMSRNYGYTF.